These 26 T cell receptor beta chains were all obtained from the same sample, sequenced in a study of CD8 T cells in Susac syndrome. RNA was extracted with the RNeasy kit, and a quantity of roughly 0.45 to 1 ug was reverse transcribed using random hexamers. TCRdb independently ran MiXCR on the immunoSEQ multiplex PCR reads; one entry per CDR3 protein. Of about 180,000 distinct CDR3 sequences in the sample, approximately 95% were seen once. Material for sequencing was CD8+ T cells from PBMCs. The receptors were sampled from a human donor with multiple sclerosis.

The genes are TRBV5-6 and TRBJ2-1; 7 nucleotides line up with TRBD2. This CDR3 region has 17 residues. V gave up 4 bases and J gave up 6 bases; unmatched junction bases: 16. The germline gives CDR1 SGHDT, CDR2 YYEEEE. The CDR3 region has the DNA TGTGCCAGCAGCCCGACGCCGGGAGGAGAGTACGGCAATGAGCAGTTCTTC. Amino acids: CASSPTPGGEYGNEQFF.

This chain uses TRBV28 with TRBJ2-6; no reliable D call. V gave up 5 bases and J gave up 0 bases, with 11 bases separating them. The CDR3 extends over 16 amino acids. The germline V gene has CDR1 MDHEN and CDR2 SYDVKM. This CDR3 is CASSPVGSSGANVLTF. The CDR3 DNA sequence: TGTGCCAGCAGTCCCGTCGGTTCCTCTGGGGCCAACGTCCTGACTTTC.

This clonotype has just one count. The chain carries TRBV3-1 and TRBJ2-3; 12 bases are shared with TRBD2. The CDR3 loop spans 17 amino acids. V gave up 0 bases and J gave up 5 bases; unmatched junction bases: 6. Germline V gene sequence: CDR1 LGHDT, CDR2 YNNKEL (reference sequence). The CDR3 DNA follows: TGTGCCAGCAGCCAAGAGCCTAGCGGGGGGGTTCAAGATACGCAGTATTTT. Translation: CASSQEPSGGVQDTQYF.

The rearrangement uses TRBV5-4 and TRBJ2-3, with 9 bases lining up with TRBD2. J lost 4 bases, V lost 2 bases, and 5 bases had no gene match. The CDR3 is 15 amino acids. In germline, CDR1 is SGHNT, CDR2 YYREEE (reference sequence). CDR3 bases: TGTGCCAGCAGCTTTGCGGGGGGGCCCGCAGATACGCAGTATTTT. This gives the protein CASSFAGGPADTQYF.

The chain has TRBV6-5 and TRBJ2-6; no firm D call. The V and J ends lost 2 bases and 0 bases respectively, with 5 bases between them. Germline lookup yields CDR1 MNHEY and CDR2 SVGAGI. The CDR3 runs 15 residues. The CDR3 region is CASSYTDSGANVLTF. The CDR3 coding sequence is TGTGCCAGCAGTTACACGGACTCTGGGGCCAACGTCCTGACTTTC.

This chain connects TRBV12-5 to TRBJ2-1, with 9 bases fitting TRBD2. V shed 7 bases and J 4 bases; nucleotides not matched to a gene: 5. Looked up from germline, CDR1 is LGHNT and CDR2 is FRNRAP. The CDR3 has 14 amino acids. Written as DNA, the CDR3 is TGTGCTAGTGCCCGACTAGCGGATTACAATGAGCAGTTCTTC. This gives the protein CASARLADYNEQFF.

V is TRBV20-1 and J is TRBJ1-6; D unresolved. The CDR3 is made up of 15 amino acids. Germline V gene data show CDR1 as DFQATT and CDR2 as SNEGSKA (reference sequence). Trimming took off 1 base at V and 4 bases at J, with 11 bases between the two ends. CDR3 in amino acids: CSARVETRYNSPLHF. The DNA of the CDR3 is TGCAGTGCTAGAGTTGAGACAAGATATAATTCACCCCTCCACTTT.

This clonotype occurred a few times. The rearrangement joins TRBV5-4 to TRBJ2-6, with a weak D call TRBD2 (6 bases). Trimming cost V 1 base and J 4 bases, with 9 bases left between them. The CDR3 runs 15 residues. Germline V gene data show CDR1 as SGHNT and CDR2 as YYREEE (reference sequence). CDR3: CASSLTSSGANVLTF. In DNA, the CDR3 is TGTGCCAGCAGCTTGACTAGCTCCGGGGCCAACGTCCTGACTTTC.

The gene calls are TRBV9 and TRBJ2-1; 9 positions match TRBD2. Germline CDR1 and CDR2: SGDLS and YYNGEE. The J segment lost 6 bases and the V segment lost 3 bases, leaving 4 bases of the junction unmatched. This CDR3 is built from 14 residues. CDR3 bases: TGTGCCAGCAGCGCTAGCGGGACCGGCAATGAGCAGTTCTTC. Translated, it gives CASSASGTGNEQFF.

V usage is TRBV11-2 and J usage is TRBJ2-7; 7 bases agree with TRBD2. Germline V gene data show CDR1 as SGHAT and CDR2 as FQNNGV. Trimming at V came to 0 bases and at J to 2 bases, leaving 1 base not matched to a gene. This CDR3 is built from 14 residues. This CDR3 reads CASSLDLAAYEQYF. The CDR3 nucleotides are TGTGCCAGCAGCTTAGATCTAGCGGCCTACGAGCAGTACTTC.

The CDR3 sequence is CSARVSRVRGEAFF. DNA of the CDR3: TGCAGTGCTAGAGTGTCCAGGGTTCGGGGGGAAGCTTTCTTT. The chain joins TRBV20-1 to TRBJ1-1, with a possible D match to TRBD1 (5 bases). The CDR3 runs 14 residues. In germline, CDR1 is DFQATT, CDR2 SNEGSKA (reference sequence). Trimming removed 1 base from V and 8 bases from J, with 17 bases in between.

The V and J genes are TRBV20-1 and TRBJ1-1; unclear D gene. CDR3 length: 11 residues. Trimming removed 3 bases at V and 8 bases at J, with 10 bases between. Germline loops: CDR1 DFQATT, CDR2 SNEGSKA (reference sequence). The chain's CDR3 is CSARGGREAFF. The CDR3 DNA is TGCAGTGCTAGGGGAGGGAGGGAAGCTTTCTTT.

J is TRBJ2-5 and V is TRBV28; TRBD1 aligns across 8 bases. This CDR3 region has 15 residues. Germline values: CDR1 MDHEN, CDR2 SYDVKM. V was clipped by 2 bases and J by 4 bases; unmatched bases: 6. The CDR3 coding sequence is TGTGCCAGCAGTTTAATCCTGGGGACAGGAGAGACCCAGTACTTC. This translates into CASSLILGTGETQYF.

This chain connects TRBV18 to TRBJ1-2; a weak D match, TRBD1 (6 bases). V lost 6 bases and J lost 4, with 18 bases in between. Germline loops: CDR1 KGHSH, CDR2 LQKENI. The CDR3 spans 15 residues. The CDR3 bases are TGTGCCAGCTCCCCTCCCGTCGACAGGCCCTATGGCTACACCTTC. Translating gives CASSPPVDRPYGYTF.

The rearrangement uses TRBV18 and TRBJ2-5, with 8 positions matching TRBD2. The ends lost 6 bases at V and 2 bases at J; junction bases unmatched: 11. Germline lookup yields CDR1 KGHSH and CDR2 LQKENI. This CDR3 spans 16 amino acids. This CDR3 reads CASSPEVAGPQETQYF. The CDR3 bases are TGTGCCAGCTCCCCGGAAGTAGCGGGGCCTCAAGAGACCCAGTACTTC.

This clonotype was picked up one time. The chain links TRBV3-1 to TRBJ2-7; D is ambiguous. This CDR3 contains 17 residues. Germline V CDR1 and CDR2: LGHDT, YNNKEL (reference sequence). Trimming cost V 4 bases and J 3 bases, with 22 bases left between them. The CDR3 nucleotides read TGTGCCAGCAGCCCCCGTGGACCCACCCCCGCGGACTACGAGCAGTACTTC. It yields the protein CASSPRGPTPADYEQYF.

The rearrangement joins TRBV27 to TRBJ1-1; D not resolved. Deletions cut 5 bases from V and 2 bases from J, with 18 bases between. The CDR3 is 16 amino acids. Germline V gene lookup returns CDR1 MNHEY and CDR2 SMNVEV (reference sequence). The CDR3 spells CASSMSQTTPNTEAFF. The CDR3 DNA sequence: TGTGCCAGCAGTATGAGCCAGACAACGCCTAACACTGAAGCTTTCTTT.

This sequence joins TRBV6-5 and TRBJ1-5, with 7 nucleotides matching TRBD1. The CDR3 length is 15 residues. Trimming at V came to 6 bases and at J to 0 bases, leaving 5 bases not matched to a gene. From germline, CDR1 is MNHEY and CDR2 SVGAGI. CDR3 amino acids: CASSLGQYSNQPQHF. The CDR3 DNA reads as TGTGCCAGCAGCCTGGGACAGTATAGCAATCAGCCCCAGCATTTT.

V gene TRBV30 combines with J gene TRBJ1-1, with a weak D call TRBD1 (6 bases). Trimming stripped 8 bases from V and 10 bases from J, with 29 bases between. CDR1 is GTSNPN and CDR2 is SVGIG in the germline V gene (reference sequence). The CDR3 consists of 15 residues. The CDR3 sequence is CAVSPWSGQGSGAFF. For the CDR3, the DNA is TGTGCCGTCAGCCCCTGGAGTGGCCAGGGGTCAGGAGCTTTCTTT.

The rearrangement joins TRBV9 to TRBJ2-3, with D uncertain. Deletions cut 4 bases from V and 0 bases from J, with 12 bases between. In germline, CDR1 is SGDLS, CDR2 YYNGEE. This CDR3 spans 15 amino acids. The CDR3: CASSIPVGSTDTQYF. CDR3 sequence (DNA): TGTGCCAGCAGCATACCCGTAGGGAGCACAGATACGCAGTATTTT.

This chain connects TRBV20-1 to TRBJ2-1; 11 bases are shared with TRBD2. The CDR3 spans 17 residues. CDR1 is DFQATT, CDR2 SNEGSKA, per germline (reference sequence). J was trimmed by 2 bases and V by 0 bases; bases with no gene match: 6. In DNA form, the CDR3 reads TGCAGTGCTAGAGATACTAGCGGGAGTTTCCCCTACAATGAGCAGTTCTTC. This translates into CSARDTSGSFPYNEQFF.

The chain joins TRBV12-5 to TRBJ2-1; 7 bases fit TRBD1. With 5 bases clipped from V and 5 bases from J, the junction kept 15 bases outside the gene matches. Looked up from germline, CDR1 is LGHNT and CDR2 is FRNRAP. The CDR3 runs to 17 residues. The CDR3 coding sequence is TGTGCTAGTGGTCAGGCGACAGGGCCAAGAGGAAACAATGAGCAGTTCTTC. It specifies CASGQATGPRGNNEQFF.

This chain uses TRBV4-1 with TRBJ2-2; D might be TRBD1 or TRBD2, each matching 5 bases. There are 14 residues in the CDR3. Germline V CDR1 and CDR2: MGHRA, YSYEKL. Deletions cut 4 bases from V and 7 bases from J, with 13 bases between. Here the CDR3 DNA reads TGCGCCAGCAGCCGGGGGACCCCGAGCGGGGAGCTGTTTTTT. Its translation: CASSRGTPSGELFF.

The sample holds one count of this clonotype. The chain combines TRBV20-1 with TRBJ2-1, with unresolved D. CDR3 size: 12 residues. Germline values: CDR1 DFQATT, CDR2 SNEGSKA (reference sequence). Trimming cost V 3 bases and J 7 bases, with 10 bases left between them. Here the CDR3 DNA reads TGCAGTGCTAGGGAAAGGGCTAATGAGCAGTTCTTC. Protein: CSARERANEQFF.

This clonotype was detected once. The chain uses TRBV12-3 or TRBV12-4 and TRBJ2-7; 7 bases agree with TRBD1. There are 14 residues in the CDR3. V was clipped by 5 bases and J by 6 bases; unmatched bases: 10. The CDR3 DNA is TGTGCCAGCAGTCGACAGGGAATGTTCTCCGAGCAGTACTTC. Amino acid sequence: CASSRQGMFSEQYF.

This rearrangement joins TRBV3-1 to TRBJ2-7; D ambiguous. V was pared by 0 bases and J by 2 bases, with 11 bases between. The CDR3 length is 15 residues. Germline V CDR1 and CDR2: LGHDT, YNNKEL (reference sequence). CDR3 loop: CASSQDWGSPYEQYF. CDR3 DNA sequence: TGTGCCAGCAGCCAAGATTGGGGTTCTCCCTACGAGCAGTACTTC.